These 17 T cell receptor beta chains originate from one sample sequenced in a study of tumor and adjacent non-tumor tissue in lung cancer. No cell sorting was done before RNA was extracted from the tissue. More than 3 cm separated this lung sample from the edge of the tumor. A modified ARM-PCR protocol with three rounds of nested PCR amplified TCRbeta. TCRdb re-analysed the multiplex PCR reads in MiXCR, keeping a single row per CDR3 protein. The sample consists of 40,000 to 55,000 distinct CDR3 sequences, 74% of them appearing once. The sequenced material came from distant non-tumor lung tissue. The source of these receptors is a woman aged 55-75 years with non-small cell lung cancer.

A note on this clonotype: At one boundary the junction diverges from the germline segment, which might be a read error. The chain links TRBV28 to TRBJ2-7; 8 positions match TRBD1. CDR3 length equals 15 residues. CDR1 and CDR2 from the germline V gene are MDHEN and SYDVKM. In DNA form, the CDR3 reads TGTGCCATCAGTCTACTCGGACAGGGTAACTACGAGCAGTACTTC. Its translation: CAISLLGQGNYEQYF.

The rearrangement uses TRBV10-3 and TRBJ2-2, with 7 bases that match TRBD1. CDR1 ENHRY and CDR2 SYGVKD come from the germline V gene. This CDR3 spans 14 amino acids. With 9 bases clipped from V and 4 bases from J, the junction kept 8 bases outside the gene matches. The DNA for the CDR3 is TGTGCCATTAGGGGGACAGTTGTCACCGGGGAGCTGTTTTTT. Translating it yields CAIRGTVVTGELFF.

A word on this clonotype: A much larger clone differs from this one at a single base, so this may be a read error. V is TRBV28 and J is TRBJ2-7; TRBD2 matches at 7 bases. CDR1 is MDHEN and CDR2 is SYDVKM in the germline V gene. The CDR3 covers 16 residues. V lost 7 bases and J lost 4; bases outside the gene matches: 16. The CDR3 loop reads CASNFVSGRGLYEQYF. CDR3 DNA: TGTGCCAGCAATTTTGTATCAGGGAGGGGCCTATACGAGCAGTACTTC.

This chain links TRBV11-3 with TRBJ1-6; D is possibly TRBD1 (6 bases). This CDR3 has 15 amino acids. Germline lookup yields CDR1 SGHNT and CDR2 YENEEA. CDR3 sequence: CDTSLEDRYNSPLHF. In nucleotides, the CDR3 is TGTGATACCAGCTTGGAGGACAGATATAATTCACCCCTCCACTTT. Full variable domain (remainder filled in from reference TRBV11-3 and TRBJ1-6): EAGVVQSPRYKIIEKKQPVAFWCNPISGHNTLYWYLQNLGQGPELLIRYENEEAVDDSQLPKDRFSAERLKGVDSTLKIQPAELGDSAVYLCDTSLEDRYNSPLHFGNGTRLTVT.

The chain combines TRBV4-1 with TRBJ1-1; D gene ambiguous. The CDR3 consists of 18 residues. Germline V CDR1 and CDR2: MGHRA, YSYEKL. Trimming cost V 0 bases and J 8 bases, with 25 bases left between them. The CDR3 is CASSQEFGREQRTAEAFF. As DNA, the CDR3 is TGCGCCAGCAGCCAAGAGTTCGGTCGGGAACAGCGGACGGCGGAAGCTTTCTTT.

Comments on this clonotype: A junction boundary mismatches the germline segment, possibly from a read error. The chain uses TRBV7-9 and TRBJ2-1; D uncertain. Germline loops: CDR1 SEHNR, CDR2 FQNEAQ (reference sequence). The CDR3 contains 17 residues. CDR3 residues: CANSLLLIGRVIDEQFF. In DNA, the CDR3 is TGTGCCAACAGCTTACTGCTGATTGGTAGGGTGATAGATGAGCAGTTCTTC.

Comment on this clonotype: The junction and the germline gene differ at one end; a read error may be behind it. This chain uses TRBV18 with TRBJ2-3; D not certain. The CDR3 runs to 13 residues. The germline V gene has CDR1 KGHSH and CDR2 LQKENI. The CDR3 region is CASSLSMGDTQYF. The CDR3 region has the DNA TGTGCCAGTTCACTTAGTATGGGAGATACGCAGTATTTT.

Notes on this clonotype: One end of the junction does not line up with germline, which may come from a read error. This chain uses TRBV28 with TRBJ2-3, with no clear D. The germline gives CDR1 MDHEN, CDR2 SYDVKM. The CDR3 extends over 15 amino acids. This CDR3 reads CASSPGDSGLDTPYF. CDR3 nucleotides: TGTGCCAGCAGTCCTGGAGACTCGGGCCTAGATACGCCGTACTTT.

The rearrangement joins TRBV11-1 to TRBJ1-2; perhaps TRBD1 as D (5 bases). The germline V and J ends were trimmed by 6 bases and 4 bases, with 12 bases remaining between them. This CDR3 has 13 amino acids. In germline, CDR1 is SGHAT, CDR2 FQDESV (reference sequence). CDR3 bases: TGTGCCAGCAGTTCCGACAGCTTCTATGGCTACACCTTC. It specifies CASSSDSFYGYTF.

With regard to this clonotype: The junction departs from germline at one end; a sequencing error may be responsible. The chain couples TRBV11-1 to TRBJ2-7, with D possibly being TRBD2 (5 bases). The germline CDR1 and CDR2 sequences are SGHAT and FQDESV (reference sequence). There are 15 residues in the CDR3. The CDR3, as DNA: TGTGCCAGCAGCATAGCGACCGGGTCTGCAATAGGGCACTACTTC. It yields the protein CASSIATGSAIGHYF. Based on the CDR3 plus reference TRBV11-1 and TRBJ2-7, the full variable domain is EAEVAQSPRYKITEKSQAVAFWCDPISGHATLYWYRQILGQGPELLVQFQDESVVDDSQLPKDRFSAERLKGVDSTLKIQPAELGDSAMYLCASSIATGSAIGHYFGPGTRLTVT.

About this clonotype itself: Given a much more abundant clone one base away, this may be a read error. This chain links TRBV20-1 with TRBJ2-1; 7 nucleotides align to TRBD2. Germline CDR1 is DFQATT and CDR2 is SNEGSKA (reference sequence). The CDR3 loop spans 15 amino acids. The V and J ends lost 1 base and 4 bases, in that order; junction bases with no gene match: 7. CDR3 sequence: CSARATSRVYNEQFF. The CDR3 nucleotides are TGCAGTGCTAGAGCGACTAGCAGGGTATACAATGAGCAGTTCTTC.

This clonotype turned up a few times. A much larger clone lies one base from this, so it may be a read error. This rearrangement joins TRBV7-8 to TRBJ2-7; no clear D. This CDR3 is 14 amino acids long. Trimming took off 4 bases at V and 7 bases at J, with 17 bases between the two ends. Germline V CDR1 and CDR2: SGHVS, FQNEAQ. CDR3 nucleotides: TGTGCCAGCAGCTCCACGACAACTTCCATGGAGCAGTACTTC. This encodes CASSSTTTSMEQYF.

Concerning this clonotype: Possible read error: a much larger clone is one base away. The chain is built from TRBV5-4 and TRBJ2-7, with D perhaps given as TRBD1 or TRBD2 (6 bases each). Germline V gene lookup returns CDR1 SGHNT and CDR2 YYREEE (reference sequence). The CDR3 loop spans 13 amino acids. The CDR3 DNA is TGTGCCAGCAGCTTTGACGGGGGCTACGAGCATTACTTC. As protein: CASSFDGGYEHYF.

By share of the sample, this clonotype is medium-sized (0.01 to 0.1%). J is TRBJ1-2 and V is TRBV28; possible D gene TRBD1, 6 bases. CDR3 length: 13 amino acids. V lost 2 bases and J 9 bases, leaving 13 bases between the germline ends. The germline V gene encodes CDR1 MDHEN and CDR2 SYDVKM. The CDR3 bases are TGTGCCAGCAGTTTAGGAAACAGGGACAGCTACACCTTC. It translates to CASSLGNRDSYTF.

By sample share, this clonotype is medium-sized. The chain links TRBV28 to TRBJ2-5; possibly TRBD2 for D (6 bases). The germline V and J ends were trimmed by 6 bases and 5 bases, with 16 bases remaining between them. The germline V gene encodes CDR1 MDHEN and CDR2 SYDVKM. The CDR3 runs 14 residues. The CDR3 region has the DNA TGTGCCAGCAGCCCACCGGGGGAGAGGGAGACCCAGTACTTC. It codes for CASSPPGERETQYF.

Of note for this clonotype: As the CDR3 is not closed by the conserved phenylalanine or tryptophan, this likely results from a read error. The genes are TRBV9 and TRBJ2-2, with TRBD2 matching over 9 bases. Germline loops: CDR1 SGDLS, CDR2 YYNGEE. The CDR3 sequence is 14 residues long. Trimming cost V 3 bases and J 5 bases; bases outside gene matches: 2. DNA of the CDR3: TGTGCCAGCAGCGCCACTAGCGGGACCGGGGAGCTGTTTTCT. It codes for CASSATSGTGELFS.

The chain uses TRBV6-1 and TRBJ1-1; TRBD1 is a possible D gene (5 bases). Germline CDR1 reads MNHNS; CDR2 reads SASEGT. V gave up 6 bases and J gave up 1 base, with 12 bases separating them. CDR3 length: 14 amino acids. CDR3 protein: CASRYDSSNTEAFF. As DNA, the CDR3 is TGTGCCAGCAGATACGACAGTTCGAACACTGAAGCTTTCTTT.